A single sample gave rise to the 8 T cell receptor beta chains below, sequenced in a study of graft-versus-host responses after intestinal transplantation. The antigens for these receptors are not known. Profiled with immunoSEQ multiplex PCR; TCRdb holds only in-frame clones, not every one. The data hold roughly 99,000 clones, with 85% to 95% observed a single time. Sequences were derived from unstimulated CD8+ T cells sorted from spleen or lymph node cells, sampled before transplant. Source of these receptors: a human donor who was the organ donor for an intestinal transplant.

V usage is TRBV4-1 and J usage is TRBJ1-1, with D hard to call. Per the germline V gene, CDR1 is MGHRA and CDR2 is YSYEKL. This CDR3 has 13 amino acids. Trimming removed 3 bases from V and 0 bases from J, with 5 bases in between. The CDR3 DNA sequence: TGCGCCAGCAGCCAGTATATGAACACTGAAGCTTTCTTT. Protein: CASSQYMNTEAFF.

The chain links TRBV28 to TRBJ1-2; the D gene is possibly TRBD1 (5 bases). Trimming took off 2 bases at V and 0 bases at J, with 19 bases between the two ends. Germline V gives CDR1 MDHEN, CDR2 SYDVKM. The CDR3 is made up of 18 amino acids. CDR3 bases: TGTGCCAGCAGTTTAACACTCACAGTGGGGCTCCCTAACTATGGCTACACCTTC. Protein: CASSLTLTVGLPNYGYTF.

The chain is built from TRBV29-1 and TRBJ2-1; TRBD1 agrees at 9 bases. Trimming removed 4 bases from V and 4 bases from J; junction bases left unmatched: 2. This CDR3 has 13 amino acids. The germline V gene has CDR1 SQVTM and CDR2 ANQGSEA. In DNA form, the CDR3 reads TGCAGCGTTGTTGGGACAGGGTACAATGAGCAGTTCTTC. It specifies CSVVGTGYNEQFF.

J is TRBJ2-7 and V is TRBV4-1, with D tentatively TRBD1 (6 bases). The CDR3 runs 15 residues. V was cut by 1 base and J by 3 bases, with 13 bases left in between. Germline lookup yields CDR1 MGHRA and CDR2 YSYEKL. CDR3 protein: CASSQVQGPFYEQYF. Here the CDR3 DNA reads TGCGCCAGCAGCCAAGTACAGGGCCCTTTCTACGAGCAGTACTTC.

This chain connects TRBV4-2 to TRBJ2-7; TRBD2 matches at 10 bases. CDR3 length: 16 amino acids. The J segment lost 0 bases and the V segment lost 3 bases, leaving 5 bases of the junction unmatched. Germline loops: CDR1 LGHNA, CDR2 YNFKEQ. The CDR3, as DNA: TGTGCCAGCAGCCATACTGGGACTAGCGCCTCCTACGAGCAGTACTTC. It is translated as CASSHTGTSASYEQYF.

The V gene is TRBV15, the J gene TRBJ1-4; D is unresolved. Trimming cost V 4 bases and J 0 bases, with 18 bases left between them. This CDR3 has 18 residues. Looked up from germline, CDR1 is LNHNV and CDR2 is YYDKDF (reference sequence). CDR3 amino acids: CATSNENEPGTTNEKLFF. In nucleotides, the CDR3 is TGTGCCACCAGCAATGAAAATGAGCCGGGGACAACTAATGAAAAACTGTTTTTT.

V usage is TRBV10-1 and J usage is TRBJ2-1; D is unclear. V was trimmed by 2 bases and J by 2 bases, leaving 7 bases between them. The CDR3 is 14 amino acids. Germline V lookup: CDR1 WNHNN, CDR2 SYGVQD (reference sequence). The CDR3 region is CASSESATYNEQFF. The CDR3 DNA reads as TGCGCCAGCAGTGAGAGTGCTACCTACAATGAGCAGTTCTTC.

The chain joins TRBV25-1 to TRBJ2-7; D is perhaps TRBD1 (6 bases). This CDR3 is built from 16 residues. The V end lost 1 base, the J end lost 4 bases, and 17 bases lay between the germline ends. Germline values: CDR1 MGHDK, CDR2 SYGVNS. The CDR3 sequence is CASSELLGASKYEQYF. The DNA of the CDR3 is TGTGCCAGCAGTGAATTACTGGGGGCTAGCAAGTACGAGCAGTACTTC.